This T cell receptor beta chain was sequenced in a study of blood T cell repertoires in COVID-19. Study-level information: Samples came from the United States, Italy and Spain, spanning acute and convalescent COVID-19. Nucleic acid was either cDNA or gDNA, and it came from T cells, B-cell-depleted T cells, or PBMCs.

V lost 1 base, J lost 0 bases, and 8 bases lay in between. The germline V gene encodes CDR1 KGHSH and CDR2 LQKENI. The CDR3 totals 15 residues. Profiled with immunoSEQ multiplex PCR; TCRdb holds only in-frame clones, not every one. The sample consists of 100,000 to 150,000 clones, 88% of them appearing once. Sequencing used peripheral blood. This chain links TRBV18 with TRBJ2-3, with D unclear. The TCR was taken from a middle-aged man with acute or convalescent COVID-19. CDR3 DNA sequence: TGTGCCAGCTCACCACTTGTCAGGAGCACAGATACGCAGTATTTT. It yields the protein CASSPLVRSTDTQYF.